This TCR beta chain was found in a study of cytomegalovirus exposure and HLA in healthy donors. Regarding the study as a whole: The finding came from a later analysis; first-cohort TCR clusters tended to co-occur in the 120 or so validation repertoires.

The protocol was immunoSEQ multiplex PCR, while the TCRdb copy is restricted to in-frame clones and leaves out a portion. The sample holds 50,000 to 65,000 clones, around 96% seen once. The CDR3 extends over 16 amino acids. CDR1 MNHEY and CDR2 SMNVEV come from the germline V gene (reference sequence). V shed 5 bases and J 0 bases; nucleotides not matched to a gene: 9. Of note for this clone: The antigen remains undetermined.

The receptor was derived from a woman aged 18 to 35 in good health and CMV-seronegative. The sequencing sample was made of PBMCs. This rearrangement joins TRBV27 to TRBJ2-5, with 7 positions matching TRBD2. This CDR3 reads CASSRGGATNQETQYF. The DNA for the CDR3 is TGTGCCAGCAGTCGGGGAGGGGCAACGAACCAAGAGACCCAGTACTTC.